These T cell receptor beta chains were read from a single sample in a study of cytomegalovirus exposure and HLA in healthy donors. Data came from immunoSEQ multiplex PCR; TCRdb stores just in-frame clones and leaves some out. The sample consists of 240,000 or so clones, roughly 80% of them appearing once. The source material was PBMCs. The receptors come from a middle-aged woman in good health and CMV-seropositive. CDR3s include the opening cysteine and the closing phenylalanine or tryptophan. Fields, in order: J gene, CDR3 length, D gene, V gene, clone size, CDR3 DNA, CDR3 protein. D genes are given only for firm matches. Some rows have no size entry. The others give once, few or many, or a class for an expanded clone.

TRBJ1-5 | 14 | TRBD1 | TRBV9 | . | TGTGCCAGCAGCGAGGACAGGGTAGGACAGCCCCAGCATTTT | CASSEDRVGQPQHF
TRBJ1-5 | 13 | . | TRBV19 | . | TGTGCCAGTAACCGACAGGGCAATCAGCCCCAGCATTTT | CASNRQGNQPQHF
TRBJ2-2 | 15 | TRBD1 | TRBV4-1 | . | TGCGCCAGCAGCCACAGACAGGGAAACACCGGGGAGCTGTTTTTT | CASSHRQGNTGELFF
TRBJ1-1 | 13 | . | TRBV30 | few | TGTGCCTGGGTGGACAGTCCCTTAACGGGAACTTTCTTT | CAWVDSPLTGTFF
TRBJ1-4 | 18 | . | TRBV4-1 | . | TGCGCCAGCAGCCATCCCAGGGTGGGAGGGGGTACTAATGAAAAACTGTTTTTT | CASSHPRVGGGTNEKLFF
TRBJ1-2 | 12 | . | TRBV25-1 | . | TGTGCCAGCAAAGGGACATCCTATGGCTACACCTTC | CASKGTSYGYTF
TRBJ2-1 | 15 | TRBD2 | TRBV6-6 | . | TGTGCCAGCAGTTACTCCCGCGGGGGGCACAATGAGCAGTTCTTC | CASSYSRGGHNEQFF
TRBJ1-1 | 15 | . | TRBV6-1 | . | TGTGCCAGCGTCGAGGGCGGGGGGCGAAAAACTGAAGCTTTCTTT | CASVEGGGRKTEAFF
TRBJ2-7 | 12 | TRBD1 | TRBV6-4 | . | TGTGCCAGCAGCGAGACAGGGGGCGAGCAGTACTTC | CASSETGGEQYF
TRBJ2-2 | 18 | TRBD2 | TRBV19 | few | TGTGCCAGTACCTTGGGACTAGCGGGGGGCATTAACACCGGGGAGCTGTTTTTT | CASTLGLAGGINTGELFF
TRBJ2-2 | 17 | . | TRBV28 | . | TGTGCCAGCAGCCTACAGGGCTCCTACTCGAACACCGGGGAGCTGTTTTTT | CASSLQGSYSNTGELFF
TRBJ2-7 | 17 | TRBD2 | TRBV27 | . | TGTGCCAGCAGTACCCAGACTAGCGGGGGGGACGAGTACGAGCAGTACTTC | CASSTQTSGGDEYEQYF
TRBJ1-1 | 16 | TRBD1 | TRBV7-9 | . | TGTTCCAGCAGCTTTGCCGGCGGGACAGGGGGCACTGAAGCTTTCTTT | CSSSFAGGTGGTEAFF
TRBJ1-2 | 15 | . | TRBV9 | once | TGTGCCAGCAGCGCAGGGGAAGGGGGACCCTATGGCTACACCTTC | CASSAGEGGPYGYTF
TRBJ1-1 | 13 | TRBD1 | TRBV7-2 | few | TGTGCCAGCAGCTCCGACAGGGAGACTGAAGCTTTCTTT | CASSSDRETEAFF
TRBJ1-6 | 15 | TRBD1 | TRBV5-1 | . | TGCGCCAGCAGCACCTCGACAGGGCTAAATTCACCCCTCCACTTT | CASSTSTGLNSPLHF
TRBJ1-5 | 15 | . | TRBV19 | . | TGTGCCAGTAGTATAGTTAAGGGGGTCGGTCAGCCCCAGCATTTT | CASSIVKGVGQPQHF
TRBJ2-2 | 16 | TRBD2 | TRBV6-6 | . | TGTGCCAGCAGTTCTAGTGGGAGGGTGAACACCGGGGAGCTGTTTTTT | CASSSSGRVNTGELFF
TRBJ1-2 | 15 | . | TRBV6-5 | . | TGTGCCAGCAGTTACGCCTGGACAGCTAACTATGGCTACACCTTC | CASSYAWTANYGYTF
TRBJ2-7 | 13 | . | TRBV5-4 | . | TGTGCCAGCAGCTTGGGCCGGTCGTACGAGCAGTACTTC | CASSLGRSYEQYF
TRBJ2-1 | 14 | . | TRBV7-9 | . | TGTGCCAGCAACCGTGGGGGGGCGATAAATGAGCAGTTCTTC | CASNRGGAINEQFF
TRBJ2-3 | 14 | TRBD1 | TRBV13 | . | TGTGCCAGCAGCTCCGGACAGGGAACAGATACGCAGTATTTT | CASSSGQGTDTQYF
TRBJ2-7 | 14 | TRBD1 | TRBV6-1 | . | TGTGCCAGCAGTGGAGCCGGGACAGGGGGCGAGCAGTACTTC | CASSGAGTGGEQYF
TRBJ1-2 | 13 | . | TRBV28 | . | TGTGCCAGCAGGAGAGCGGGAGGCTATGGCTACACCTTC | CASRRAGGYGYTF
TRBJ2-1 | 15 | . | TRBV7-3 | . | TGTGCCAGCAGCTTAGCGGCAGGGACCTACAATGAGCAGTTCTTC | CASSLAAGTYNEQFF
TRBJ2-5 | 15 | . | TRBV9 | . | TGTGCCAGCAGCGTAGGGGTGGGACTCCAAGAGACCCAGTACTTC | CASSVGVGLQETQYF
TRBJ1-1 | 13 | . | TRBV7-9 | . | TGTGCCAGCACCGTTTTTACGGGCACTGAAGCTTTCTTT | CASTVFTGTEAFF
TRBJ2-2 | 14 | . | TRBV27 | . | TGTGCCAGCAGTTTAAGTCACTACACCGGGGAGCTGTTTTTT | CASSLSHYTGELFF